These 26 T cell receptor beta chains came from one sample sequenced in a study of T-cell reconstitution after alpha-beta-depleted transplantation in children. Study observations and caveats: T-cell counts and diversity at one year following transplant were attributed mainly to newly produced T cells.

No antigen has been identified for these receptors. Unique molecular identifiers featured in how the TCRbeta library was prepared. TCRdb called the PCR reads again in MiXCR, with one record for every CDR3 protein. The top ten clones hold approximately 9.6% of a sample with fewer than 350,000 distinct CDR3 sequences, about 7.3% of them seen once. Sequencing used peripheral blood, obtained 360 days after TCRalphabeta/CD19-depleted stem cell transplant. Receptors originate from a female patient under 10 years old who had a stem cell transplant for Fanconi anemia, so the T cells may come from the graft donor.

The chain carries TRBV27 and TRBJ2-7; TRBD1 is a possible D gene (5 bases). The CDR3 contains 14 residues. The germline gives CDR1 MNHEY, CDR2 SMNVEV (reference sequence). Trimming removed 8 bases at V and 2 bases at J, with 16 bases between. Here the CDR3 reads CASLNTGSAYEQYF. DNA of the CDR3: TGTGCCAGCCTGAATACAGGTTCCGCCTACGAGCAGTACTTC.

This clonotype was seen at least ten times. This rearrangement joins TRBV29-1 to TRBJ1-2; D unresolved. The germline gives CDR1 SQVTM, CDR2 ANQGSEA. V was shortened by 4 bases and J by 8 bases, with 11 bases between the two germline ends. This CDR3 has 11 residues. DNA of the CDR3: TGCAGCGTTGTATATGCCCGGGGCTACACCTTC. As protein: CSVVYARGYTF.

This clonotype was detected ten times or more. The chain is built from TRBV20-1 and TRBJ1-2; 7 nucleotides agree with TRBD1. The germline V gene has CDR1 DFQATT and CDR2 SNEGSKA (reference sequence). With 6 bases clipped from V and 1 base from J, the junction kept 11 bases outside the gene matches. The CDR3 has 15 amino acids. CDR3 sequence: CSAQRDRHLNYGYTF. CDR3 coding DNA: TGCAGTGCCCAGAGGGACAGACACCTTAACTATGGCTACACCTTC.

The V and J genes are TRBV3-1 and TRBJ2-2, with a possible D match to TRBD2 (6 bases). V was clipped by 3 bases and J by 2 bases, with 16 bases between them. Germline CDR1 is LGHDT and CDR2 is YNNKEL (reference sequence). The CDR3 runs to 17 residues. This CDR3 is CASSHPPGGPNTGELFF. In nucleotides, the CDR3 is TGTGCCAGCAGCCACCCCCCCGGAGGGCCCAACACCGGGGAGCTGTTTTTT.

This clonotype was seen a few times. The chain combines TRBV9 with TRBJ1-2; 10 bases agree with TRBD1. Germline CDR1 is SGDLS and CDR2 is YYNGEE. After removal of 3 bases from V and 5 bases from J, the junction contained 7 bases not matched to a gene. The CDR3 loop spans 15 amino acids. CDR3 protein: CASSARGTGVYGYTF. The CDR3 DNA follows: TGTGCCAGCAGCGCCCGAGGGACAGGGGTATATGGCTACACCTTC.

The J gene is TRBJ2-7, the V gene TRBV6-4, with D unresolved. V was cut by 0 bases and J by 6 bases, with 9 bases left in between. The CDR3 is 13 amino acids. Germline values: CDR1 MRHNA, CDR2 SNTAGT. CDR3 in DNA: TGTGCCAGCAGTGACTCCGTGCGCCCCGAGCAGTACTTC. Translated: CASSDSVRPEQYF.

The table lists this clonotype with many counts. The chain uses TRBV20-1 and TRBJ2-1; tentatively, D is TRBD1 or TRBD2 (5 bases each). This CDR3 contains 16 residues. The V and J ends lost 1 base and 4 bases respectively, with 17 bases between them. Germline assignment: CDR1 DFQATT and CDR2 SNEGSKA (reference sequence). The CDR3 nucleotides are TGCAGTGCTAGAGTAGAGGGGCGATTCCTGTACAATGAGCAGTTCTTC. Translating gives CSARVEGRFLYNEQFF.

The chain's CDR3 is CASSLAGSGANYGYTF. The CDR3 region has the DNA TGCGCCAGCAGCTTGGCCGGGTCAGGTGCTAACTATGGCTACACCTTC. The rearrangement uses TRBV5-1 and TRBJ1-2; no reliable D call. This CDR3 region has 16 residues. Looked up from germline, CDR1 is SGHRS and CDR2 is YFSETQ. With 0 bases removed from V and 0 bases from J, the gap between germline ends came to 12 bases.

V and J are TRBV20-1 and TRBJ2-1; 11 bases are a match to TRBD2. After removal of 3 bases from V and 9 bases from J, the junction contained 7 bases not matched to a gene. Germline CDR1 DFQATT, CDR2 SNEGSKA (reference sequence). The CDR3 consists of 14 residues. CDR3 in DNA: TGCAGTGCTAGGCCTAGCGGGGGGCCTATTGAGCAGTTCTTC. Translation: CSARPSGGPIEQFF.

This clonotype showed up many times. This rearrangement joins TRBV7-2 to TRBJ2-1; perhaps TRBD2 as D (6 bases). The CDR3 covers 14 residues. The germline gives CDR1 SGHTA, CDR2 FQGNSA. With 5 bases removed from V and 3 bases from J, the gap between germline ends came to 11 bases. The CDR3 protein is CASSKSGVYNEQFF. CDR3 in DNA: TGTGCCAGCAGCAAATCGGGGGTCTACAATGAGCAGTTCTTC.

This clonotype has ten or more counts. The chain has TRBV5-1 and TRBJ2-3; no clear D gene. The CDR3 length is 16 residues. The germline gives CDR1 SGHRS, CDR2 YFSETQ. Trimming removed 0 bases at V and 0 bases at J, with 11 bases between. The CDR3 sequence: CASSLGQSSSTDTQYF. CDR3 sequence (DNA): TGCGCCAGCAGCTTGGGGCAGTCCTCTAGCACAGATACGCAGTATTTT. Together with reference TRBV5-1 and TRBJ2-3, the CDR3 gives the full variable domain: KAGVTQTPRYLIKTRGQQVTLSCSPISGHRSVSWYQQTPGQGLQFLFEYFSETQRNKGNFPGRFSGRQFSNSRSEMNVSTLELGDSALYLCASSLGQSSSTDTQYFGPGTRLTVL.

This clonotype was observed at least ten times. The V call is TRBV5-1, the J call TRBJ2-3, with a possible D match to TRBD2 (6 bases). The CDR3 extends over 13 amino acids. Germline loops: CDR1 SGHRS, CDR2 YFSETQ. Trimming cost V 5 bases and J 2 bases, with 9 bases left between them. In nucleotides, the CDR3 is TGCGCCAGCAGGGAGGGCCACACAGATACGCAGTATTTT. Translating gives CASREGHTDTQYF. Full variable domain (rest looked up from reference TRBV5-1 and TRBJ2-3): KAGVTQTPRYLIKTRGQQVTLSCSPISGHRSVSWYQQTPGQGLQFLFEYFSETQRNKGNFPGRFSGRQFSNSRSEMNVSTLELGDSALYLCASREGHTDTQYFGPGTRLTVL.

The chain employs TRBV20-1 and TRBJ2-7; 8 nucleotides align to TRBD2. The CDR3 has 14 amino acids. Losses at the gene ends were 0 bases for V and 7 bases for J; bases not matched to a gene: 8. Germline V gene data show CDR1 as DFQATT and CDR2 as SNEGSKA (reference sequence). The CDR3: CSARDRRGGYEQYV. The DNA of the CDR3 is TGCAGTGCTAGAGATCGGCGCGGGGGGTATGAGCAGTACGTC.

The genes are TRBV27 and TRBJ2-5; 7 nucleotides agree with TRBD2. The CDR3 is made up of 14 amino acids. Per the germline V gene, CDR1 is MNHEY and CDR2 is SMNVEV (reference sequence). V shed 5 bases, J shed 0 bases, and the junction held 3 bases outside the gene matches. The CDR3 region has the DNA TGTGCCAGCAGTCCGGGGGGTAACCAAGAGACCCAGTACTTC. This sequence encodes CASSPGGNQETQYF.

This clonotype was seen repeatedly, ten times or more. This sequence joins TRBV28 and TRBJ2-7, with D hard to call. The ends were cut back, 7 bases at V and 1 base at J, with 8 bases in the middle. Germline loops: CDR1 MDHEN, CDR2 SYDVKM. This CDR3 region has 12 residues. In nucleotides, the CDR3 is TGTGCCAGCACTAGTGGTTCCTACGAGCAGTACTTC. Residues: CASTSGSYEQYF.

The genes are TRBV2 and TRBJ2-7; tentative D call: TRBD1 (6 bases). V gave up 7 bases and J gave up 3 bases, with 16 bases separating them. Germline V gene data show CDR1 as SNHLY and CDR2 as FYNNEI. The CDR3 runs 14 residues. The DNA of the CDR3 is TGTGCCAGCAATACAGGGCTAGTTTTCTACGAGCAGTACGTC. Translating it yields CASNTGLVFYEQYV.

This clonotype was seen at least ten times. This sequence joins TRBV7-2 and TRBJ2-6, with D maybe TRBD2 (7 bases). V was shortened by 9 bases and J by 2 bases, with 17 bases between the two germline ends. CDR3 length equals 16 residues. Germline lookup yields CDR1 SGHTA and CDR2 FQGNSA. CDR3 amino acids: CARPRGGVPGANVLTF. The CDR3 DNA follows: TGTGCCAGACCACGAGGGGGGGTTCCTGGGGCCAACGTCCTGACTTTC.

The CDR3 here is CASSESRNSGNTIYF. Written as DNA, the CDR3 is TGTGCCAGCAGTGAATCGCGCAACTCTGGAAACACCATATATTTT. The chain recombines TRBV6-1 with TRBJ1-3; no clear D gene. The CDR3 spans 15 residues. Germline V gene sequence: CDR1 MNHNS, CDR2 SASEGT. The germline V and J ends were trimmed by 2 bases and 0 bases, with 8 bases remaining between them.

This clonotype has ten or more counts. The CDR3 region has the DNA TGCGCCAGCAGCTTTCGTCCGGACTCAAGCACAGATACGCAGTATTTT. Translating it yields CASSFRPDSSTDTQYF. The chain recombines TRBV5-1 with TRBJ2-3, with D possibly matching TRBD2 (5 bases). Between the trimmed V and J ends, which lost 2 bases and 0 bases, there was a span of 13 bases. The V gene's germline CDR1 is SGHRS and CDR2 YFSETQ. The CDR3 is 16 residues long. The complete variable domain, with remaining parts taken from reference TRBV5-1 and TRBJ2-3, reads KAGVTQTPRYLIKTRGQQVTLSCSPISGHRSVSWYQQTPGQGLQFLFEYFSETQRNKGNFPGRFSGRQFSNSRSEMNVSTLELGDSALYLCASSFRPDSSTDTQYFGPGTRLTVL.

Details on this clonotype: A much larger clone is a single base away; this may be a read error. The CDR3 coding sequence is TGTGCCAGCAGCCGTCGGAGCGAAGATACGCAGTTTTTT. As protein: CASSRRSEDTQFF. The V and J genes are TRBV3-1 and TRBJ2-3, with D hard to call. This CDR3 has 13 residues. Germline V lookup: CDR1 LGHDT, CDR2 YNNKEL (reference sequence).

This clonotype was seen only a few times. This chain links TRBV29-1 with TRBJ1-2; D remains ambiguous. The V end lost 1 base, the J end lost 2 bases, and 8 bases lay between the germline ends. The germline CDR1 and CDR2 sequences are SQVTM and ANQGSEA. This CDR3 is built from 13 residues. DNA for the CDR3: TGCAGCGTTGAAGGGGCCGGCAACTATGGCTACACCTTC. It codes for CSVEGAGNYGYTF.

This clonotype was observed many times. The chain has TRBV18 and TRBJ2-7; D uncertain. This CDR3 spans 13 amino acids. V lost 3 bases to trimming and J lost 3 bases, with 9 bases between them. Germline loops: CDR1 KGHSH, CDR2 LQKENI. CDR3 region: CASSPSERYEQYF. In nucleotides, the CDR3 is TGTGCCAGCTCACCTTCCGAGCGCTACGAGCAGTACTTC.

The chain recombines TRBV24-1 with TRBJ2-2; 8 bases are a match to TRBD2. The CDR3 runs to 15 residues. Germline values: CDR1 KGHDR, CDR2 SFDVKD. The V segment lost 4 bases and the J segment 5 bases; nucleotides outside the gene matches: 5. The CDR3: CATSEPGGLTGELFF. In nucleotides, the CDR3 is TGTGCCACCAGTGAACCGGGGGGGCTGACCGGGGAGCTGTTTTTT.

Only a few counts were recorded for this clonotype. The chain recombines TRBV28 with TRBJ2-1; D possibly corresponds to TRBD2 (6 bases). Per the germline V gene, CDR1 is MDHEN and CDR2 is SYDVKM. This CDR3 spans 16 amino acids. V was cut by 5 bases and J by 4 bases, with 18 bases left in between. As DNA, the CDR3 is TGTGCCAGCAGTCGCTCCGGGACTCGGCCGTACAATGAGCAGTTCTTC. Translating it yields CASSRSGTRPYNEQFF.

The table lists this clonotype with many counts. The chain is built from TRBV24-1 and TRBJ2-2, with TRBD1 identical over 8 bases. Germline V gene data show CDR1 as KGHDR and CDR2 as SFDVKD. This CDR3 comprises 16 residues. V lost 3 bases to trimming and J lost 0 bases; unmatched junction nucleotides: 2. CDR3 loop: CATSDPGGANTGELFF. The CDR3 region has the DNA TGTGCCACCAGTGATCCAGGGGGCGCGAACACCGGGGAGCTGTTTTTT.

This clonotype came up many times. This chain uses TRBV21-1 with TRBJ2-2; the table's D gene call, TRBD2, was not cross checked with the DNA. TRBV21-1 represents a pseudogene. This CDR3 has 17 residues. The CDR3 DNA reads as TGTGCCAGCAGCAAAGGTGGGGAGGATTCGAACACCGGGGAGCTGTTTTTT. It is translated as CASSKGGEDSNTGELFF.